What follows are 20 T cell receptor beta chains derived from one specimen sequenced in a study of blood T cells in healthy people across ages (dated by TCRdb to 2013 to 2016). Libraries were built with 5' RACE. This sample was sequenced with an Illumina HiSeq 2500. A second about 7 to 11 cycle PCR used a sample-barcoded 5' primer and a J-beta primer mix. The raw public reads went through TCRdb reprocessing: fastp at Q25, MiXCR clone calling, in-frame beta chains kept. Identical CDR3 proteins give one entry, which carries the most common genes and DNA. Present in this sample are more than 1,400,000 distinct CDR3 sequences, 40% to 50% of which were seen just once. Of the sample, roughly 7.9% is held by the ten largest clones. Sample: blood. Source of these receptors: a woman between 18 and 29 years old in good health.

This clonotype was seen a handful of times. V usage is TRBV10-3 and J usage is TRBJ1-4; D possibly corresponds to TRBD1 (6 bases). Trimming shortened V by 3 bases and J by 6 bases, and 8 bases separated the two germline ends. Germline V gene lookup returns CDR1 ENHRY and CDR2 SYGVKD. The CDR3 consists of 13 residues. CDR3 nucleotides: TGTGCCATCAGTGACAGGGGCGATGAAAAACTGTTTTTT. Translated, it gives CAISDRGDEKLFF.

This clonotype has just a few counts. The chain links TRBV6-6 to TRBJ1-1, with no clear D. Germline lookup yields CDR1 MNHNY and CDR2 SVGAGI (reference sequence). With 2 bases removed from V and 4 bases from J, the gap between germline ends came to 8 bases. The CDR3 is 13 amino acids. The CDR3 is CASSYGEITEAFF. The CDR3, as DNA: TGTGCCAGCAGTTACGGGGAGATCACTGAAGCTTTCTTT.

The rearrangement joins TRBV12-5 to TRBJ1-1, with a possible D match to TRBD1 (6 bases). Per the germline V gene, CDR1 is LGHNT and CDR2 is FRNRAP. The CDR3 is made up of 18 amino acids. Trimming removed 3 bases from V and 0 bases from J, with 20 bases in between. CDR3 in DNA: TGTGCTAGTGGTTTCGATCTTCCTAAACAGGGTATGAACACTGAAGCTTTCTTT. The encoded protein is CASGFDLPKQGMNTEAFF.

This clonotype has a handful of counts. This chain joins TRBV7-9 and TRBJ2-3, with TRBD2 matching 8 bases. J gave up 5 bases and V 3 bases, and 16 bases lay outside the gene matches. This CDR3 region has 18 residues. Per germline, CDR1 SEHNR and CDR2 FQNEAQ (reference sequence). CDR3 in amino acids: CASSFLRPSGLVGDTQYF. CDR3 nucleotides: TGTGCCAGCAGCTTCCTCAGGCCTAGCGGGCTTGTTGGAGATACGCAGTATTTT.

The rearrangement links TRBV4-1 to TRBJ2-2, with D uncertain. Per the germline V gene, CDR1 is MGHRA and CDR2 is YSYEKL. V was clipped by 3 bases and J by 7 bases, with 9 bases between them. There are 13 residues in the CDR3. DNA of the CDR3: TGCGCCAGCAGCCAGACCAGGCTCGGGGAGCTGTTTTTT. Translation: CASSQTRLGELFF.

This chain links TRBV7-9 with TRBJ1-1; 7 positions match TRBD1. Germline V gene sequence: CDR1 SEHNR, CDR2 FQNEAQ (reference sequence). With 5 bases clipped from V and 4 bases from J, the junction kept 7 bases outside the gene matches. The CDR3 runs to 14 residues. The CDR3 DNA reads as TGTGCCAGCAGCGCCGACAGGGAGGGCACTGAAGCTTTCTTT. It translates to CASSADREGTEAFF.

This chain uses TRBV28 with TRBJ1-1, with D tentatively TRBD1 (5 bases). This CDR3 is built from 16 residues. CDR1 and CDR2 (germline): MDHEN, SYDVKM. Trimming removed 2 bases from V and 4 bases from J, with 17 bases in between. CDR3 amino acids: CASSLDPTVFSTEAFF. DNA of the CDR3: TGTGCCAGCAGTTTAGACCCGACAGTCTTTAGCACTGAAGCTTTCTTT.

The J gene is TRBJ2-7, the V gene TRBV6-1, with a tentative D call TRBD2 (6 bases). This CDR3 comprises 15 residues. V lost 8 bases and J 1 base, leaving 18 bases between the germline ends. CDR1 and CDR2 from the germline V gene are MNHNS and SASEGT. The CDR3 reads CASYGLILGSYEQYF. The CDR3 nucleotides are TGTGCCAGCTACGGACTAATCCTAGGATCCTACGAGCAGTACTTC.

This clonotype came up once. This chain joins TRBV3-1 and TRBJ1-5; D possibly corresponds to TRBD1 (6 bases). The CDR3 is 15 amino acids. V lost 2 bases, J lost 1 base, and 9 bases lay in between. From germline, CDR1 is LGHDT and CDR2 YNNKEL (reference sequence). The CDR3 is CASSQQGMSNQPQHF. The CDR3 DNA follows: TGTGCCAGCAGCCAACAGGGGATGAGCAATCAGCCCCAGCATTTT.

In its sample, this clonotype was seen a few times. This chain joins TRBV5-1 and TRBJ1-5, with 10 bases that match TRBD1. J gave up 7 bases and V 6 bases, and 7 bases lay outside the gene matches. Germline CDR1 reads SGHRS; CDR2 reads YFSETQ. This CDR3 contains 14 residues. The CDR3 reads CASKGQGILQPQHF. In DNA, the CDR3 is TGCGCCAGCAAGGGACAGGGGATATTGCAGCCCCAGCATTTT.

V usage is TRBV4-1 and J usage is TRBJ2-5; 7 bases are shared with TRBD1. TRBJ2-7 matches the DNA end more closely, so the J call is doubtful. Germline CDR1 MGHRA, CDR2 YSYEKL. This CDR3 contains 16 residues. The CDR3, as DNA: TGCGCCAGCAGCCAAGACGAGGACACAGGGGCCTACGAGCAGTACTTC. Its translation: CASSQDEDTGAYEQYF.

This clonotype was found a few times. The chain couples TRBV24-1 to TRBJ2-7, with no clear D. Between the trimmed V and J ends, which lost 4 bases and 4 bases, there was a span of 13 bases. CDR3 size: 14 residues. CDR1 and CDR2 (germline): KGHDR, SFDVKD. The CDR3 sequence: CATSDANEAYEQYF. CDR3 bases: TGTGCCACCAGTGACGCAAATGAGGCATACGAGCAGTACTTC.

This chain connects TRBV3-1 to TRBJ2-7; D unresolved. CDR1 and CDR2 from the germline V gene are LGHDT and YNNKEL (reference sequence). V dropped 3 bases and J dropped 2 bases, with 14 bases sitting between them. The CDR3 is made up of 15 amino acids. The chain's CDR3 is CASSQPSVPAYEQYF. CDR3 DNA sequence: TGTGCCAGCAGCCAGCCATCGGTTCCAGCCTACGAGCAGTACTTC.

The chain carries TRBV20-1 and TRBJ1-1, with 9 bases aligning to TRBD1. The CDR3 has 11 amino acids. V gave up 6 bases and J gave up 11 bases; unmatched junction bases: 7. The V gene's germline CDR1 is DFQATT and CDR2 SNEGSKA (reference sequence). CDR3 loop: CSAGDRVTAFF. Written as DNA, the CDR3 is TGCAGTGCAGGGGACAGGGTGACGGCTTTCTTT.

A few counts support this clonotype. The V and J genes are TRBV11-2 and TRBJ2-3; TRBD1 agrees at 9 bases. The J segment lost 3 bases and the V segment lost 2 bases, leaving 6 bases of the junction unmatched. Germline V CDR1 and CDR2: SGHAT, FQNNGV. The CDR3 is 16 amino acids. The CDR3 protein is CASSLFRTGATDTQYF. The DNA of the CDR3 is TGTGCCAGCAGCTTATTCAGGACAGGGGCGACAGATACGCAGTATTTT.

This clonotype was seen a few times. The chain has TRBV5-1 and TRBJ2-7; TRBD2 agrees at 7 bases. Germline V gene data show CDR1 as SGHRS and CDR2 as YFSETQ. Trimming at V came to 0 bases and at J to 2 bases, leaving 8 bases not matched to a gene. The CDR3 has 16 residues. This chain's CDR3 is CASSLDGGGVAYEQYF. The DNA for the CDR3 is TGCGCCAGCAGCTTGGACGGCGGGGGTGTAGCCTACGAGCAGTACTTC.

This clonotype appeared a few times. This CDR3 reads CSAPGGSASGGYTDTQYF. The CDR3 region has the DNA TGCAGTGCCCCAGGCGGTAGTGCTAGCGGAGGGTACACAGATACGCAGTATTTT. This chain joins TRBV20-1 and TRBJ2-3; 7 bases fit TRBD2. This CDR3 is built from 18 residues. With V trimmed by 6 bases and J by 2 bases, 20 bases remained unmatched. Per germline, CDR1 DFQATT and CDR2 SNEGSKA (reference sequence).

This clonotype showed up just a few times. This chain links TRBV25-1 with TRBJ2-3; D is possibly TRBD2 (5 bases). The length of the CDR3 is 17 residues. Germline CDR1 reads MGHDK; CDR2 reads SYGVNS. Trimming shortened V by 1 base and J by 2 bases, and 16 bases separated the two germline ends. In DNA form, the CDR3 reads TGTGCCAGCAGTGAATTGGAGACTACGAGGTTCACAGATACGCAGTATTTT. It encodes CASSELETTRFTDTQYF.

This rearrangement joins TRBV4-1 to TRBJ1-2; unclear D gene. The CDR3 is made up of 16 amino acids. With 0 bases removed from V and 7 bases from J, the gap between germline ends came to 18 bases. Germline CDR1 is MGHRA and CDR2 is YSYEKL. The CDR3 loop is CASSQDVVGGFCGYTF. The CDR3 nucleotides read TGCGCCAGCAGCCAAGATGTGGTAGGAGGATTCTGTGGCTACACCTTC.

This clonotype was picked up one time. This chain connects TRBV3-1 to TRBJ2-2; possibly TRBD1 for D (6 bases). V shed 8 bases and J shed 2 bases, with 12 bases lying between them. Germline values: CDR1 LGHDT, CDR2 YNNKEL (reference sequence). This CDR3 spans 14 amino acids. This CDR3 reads CASGRGGNTGELFF. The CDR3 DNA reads TGTGCCAGCGGGCGAGGGGGTAACACCGGGGAGCTGTTTTTT. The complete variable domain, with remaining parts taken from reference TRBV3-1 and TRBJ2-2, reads DTAVSQTPKYLVTQMGNDKSIKCEQNLGHDTMYWYKQDSKKFLKIMFSYNNKELIINETVPNRFSPKSPDKAHLNLHINSLELGDSAVYFCASGRGGNTGELFFGEGSRLTVL.